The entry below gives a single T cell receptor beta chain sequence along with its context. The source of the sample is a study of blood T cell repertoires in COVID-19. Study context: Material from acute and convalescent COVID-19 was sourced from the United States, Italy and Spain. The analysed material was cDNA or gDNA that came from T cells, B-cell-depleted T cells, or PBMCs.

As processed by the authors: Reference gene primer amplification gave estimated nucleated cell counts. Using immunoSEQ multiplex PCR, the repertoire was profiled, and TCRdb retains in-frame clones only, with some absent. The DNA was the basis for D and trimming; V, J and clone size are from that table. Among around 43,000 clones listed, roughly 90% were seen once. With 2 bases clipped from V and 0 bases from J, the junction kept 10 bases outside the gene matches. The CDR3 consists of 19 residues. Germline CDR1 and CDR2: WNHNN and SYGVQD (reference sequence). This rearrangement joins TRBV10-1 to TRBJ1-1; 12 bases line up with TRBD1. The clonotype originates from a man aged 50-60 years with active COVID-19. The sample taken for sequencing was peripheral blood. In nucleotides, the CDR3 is TGCGCCAGCAGTGAGGGGACAGGGGGCCGCCGAGGGGTGAACACTGAAGCTTTCTTT. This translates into CASSEGTGGRRGVNTEAFF.